A selection of T cell receptor beta chains follows, all from one sample in a study of cytomegalovirus exposure and HLA in healthy donors. Measured with immunoSEQ multiplex PCR; TCRdb has only the in-frame clones, and not every one. The data show some 250,000 clones, approximately 81% seen once. Material: PBMCs. The receptors derive from an older woman in good health and CMV-seropositive. Each CDR3 is given with its conserved first and last residue. The D gene is left open where the match is weak. The listing skips clone size in some rows; elsewhere it reads once, few, many or a size class.

cdr3_length,v_call,j_call,d_call,clone_size,cdr3_aa,cdr3_nt
14,TRBV6-1,TRBJ2-7,-,few,CASNRDFFSYEQYF,TGTGCCAGTAACCGGGACTTTTTCTCCTACGAGCAGTACTTC
14,TRBV6-1,TRBJ2-1,TRBD2,-,CASSVAGGRNEQFF,TGTGCCAGCAGTGTTGCGGGAGGACGGAATGAGCAGTTCTTC
16,TRBV11-3,TRBJ2-3,-,once,CASSLEGAVGTDTQYF,TGTGCCAGCAGCTTAGAGGGGGCAGTAGGCACAGATACGCAGTATTTT
14,TRBV6-6,TRBJ2-1,-,few,CASNERATYNEQFF,TGTGCCAGCAACGAGCGGGCAACCTACAATGAGCAGTTCTTC
13,TRBV7-9,TRBJ2-3,TRBD2,-,CASSLSGADTQYF,TGTGCCAGCAGCTTAAGCGGGGCAGATACGCAGTATTTT
18,TRBV7-9,TRBJ2-2,TRBD2,-,CASSSPGLAGFNTGELFF,TGTGCCAGCAGTTCTCCGGGACTAGCGGGTTTTAACACCGGGGAGCTGTTTTTT
19,TRBV9,TRBJ2-1,TRBD2,-,CASSVSGLAGGTTYNEQFF,TGTGCCAGCAGCGTATCGGGACTAGCGGGAGGGACAACCTACAATGAGCAGTTCTTC
13,TRBV9,TRBJ2-3,-,-,CASSVDNTDTQYF,TGTGCCAGCAGCGTCGACAATACAGATACGCAGTATTTT
12,TRBV6-5,TRBJ1-2,TRBD1,-,CASRQGDYGYTF,TGTGCCAGCAGACAGGGGGACTATGGCTACACCTTC
13,TRBV5-1,TRBJ2-7,-,-,CASSLRTAYEQYF,TGCGCCAGCAGCCTGAGGACAGCCTACGAGCAGTACTTC
13,TRBV2,TRBJ1-2,-,-,CASSFQTDYGYTF,TGTGCCAGCAGTTTCCAGACTGACTATGGCTACACCTTC
15,TRBV2,TRBJ2-3,TRBD2,few,CASRRLAASTDTQYF,TGTGCCAGCCGCCGACTAGCGGCTAGCACAGATACGCAGTATTTT
13,TRBV9,TRBJ2-7,-,-,CASSLNERYEQYF,TGTGCCAGCAGCCTAAACGAGCGTTACGAGCAGTACTTC
12,TRBV14,TRBJ1-2,-,-,CASSQELGGYTF,TGTGCCAGCAGCCAAGAACTCGGGGGCTACACCTTC
12,TRBV5-1,TRBJ2-2,-,few,CASQKRAGELFF,TGCGCCAGCCAAAAGCGGGCCGGGGAGCTGTTTTTT
14,TRBV2,TRBJ1-4,-,few,CASRRDATNEKLFF,TGTGCCAGCAGGAGGGATGCAACTAATGAAAAACTGTTTTTT
15,TRBV2,TRBJ1-5,-,few,CASSEAAGPNQPQHF,TGTGCCAGCAGTGAAGCGGCAGGGCCCAATCAGCCCCAGCATTTT
12,TRBV29-1,TRBJ1-4,-,-,CSVTVLTEKLFF,TGCAGCGTCACAGTGTTAACTGAAAAACTGTTTTTT
14,TRBV5-6,TRBJ1-1,-,-,CASSFLAVNTEAFF,TGTGCCAGCAGCTTCCTGGCGGTTAACACTGAAGCTTTCTTT
14,TRBV16,TRBJ2-3,TRBD2,-,CASSQPGLTDTQYF,TGTGCCAGCAGCCAACCGGGACTAACAGATACGCAGTATTTT
16,TRBV7-9,TRBJ1-5,-,-,CSSSSDGQDSNQPQHF,TGTTCCAGCAGCTCAGACGGACAAGACAGCAATCAGCCCCAGCATTTT
14,TRBV5-1,TRBJ2-1,TRBD1,-,CASSAGQGGNEQFF,TGCGCCAGCAGCGCGGGACAGGGGGGCAATGAGCAGTTCTTC
16,TRBV2,TRBJ2-2,TRBD1,-,CASSSQGAGRAGELFF,TGTGCCAGCAGTTCTCAGGGGGCAGGTCGGGCCGGGGAGCTGTTTTTT
13,TRBV4-1,TRBJ2-7,-,-,CASSQVISLEQYF,TGCGCCAGCAGCCAAGTAATCAGTCTCGAGCAGTACTTC
15,TRBV7-3,TRBJ2-2,-,-,CASSALHTNTGELFF,TGTGCCAGCAGCGCCCTCCACACGAACACCGGGGAGCTGTTTTTT
16,TRBV5-1,TRBJ2-3,TRBD2,-,CASSVSGRPSTDTQYF,TGCGCCAGCAGCGTTAGCGGGAGGCCTAGCACAGATACGCAGTATTTT
15,TRBV7-9,TRBJ1-6,TRBD1,-,CASSLPGQGSSPLHF,TGTGCCAGCAGCTTACCGGGACAGGGGAGTTCACCCCTCCACTTT
13,TRBV5-6,TRBJ1-1,-,few,CASSRGAGVRAFF,TGTGCCAGCAGCCGGGGCGCGGGGGTTCGGGCTTTCTTT
15,TRBV4-1,TRBJ2-1,TRBD2,-,CASSQGTSGSNEQFF,TGCGCCAGCAGCCAAGGAACTAGCGGGAGCAATGAGCAGTTCTTC
14,TRBV5-1,TRBJ2-7,-,-,CASSLEQPVYEQYF,TGCGCCAGCAGCTTGGAACAGCCAGTCTACGAGCAGTACTTC
18,TRBV5-6,TRBJ2-2,TRBD2,-,CASSLEFGLAGGGGELFF,TGTGCCAGCAGCTTGGAGTTCGGACTAGCGGGAGGTGGCGGGGAGCTGTTTTTT
16,TRBV5-1,TRBJ1-3,-,-,CASSLVRQSSGNTIYF,TGCGCCAGCAGCTTGGTCCGACAGAGCTCTGGAAACACCATATATTTT
16,TRBV19,TRBJ1-1,-,-,CASSIDPHGEQGEAFF,TGTGCCAGTAGTATCGATCCCCACGGCGAACAGGGTGAAGCTTTCTTT
14,TRBV2,TRBJ1-2,-,few,CASSESVSVNGYTF,TGTGCCAGCAGTGAGAGTGTTAGTGTCAATGGCTACACCTTC
14,TRBV18,TRBJ1-2,-,-,CASSREGLNYGYTF,TGTGCCAGCTCACGGGAGGGGTTGAACTATGGCTACACCTTC
16,TRBV23-1,TRBJ1-4,TRBD1,-,CASSQSSAGGREKLFF,TGCGCCAGCAGTCAATCCTCCGCAGGGGGGCGTGAAAAACTGTTTTTT
15,TRBV5-8,TRBJ2-7,TRBD2,-,CASSAGLVFAYEQYF,TGTGCCAGCAGCGCCGGACTAGTTTTTGCCTACGAGCAGTACTTC
15,TRBV27,TRBJ2-3,-,-,CASSLGLTGTDTQYF,TGTGCCAGCAGTTTGGGACTCACTGGCACAGATACGCAGTATTTT
15,TRBV15,TRBJ1-4,-,-,CATSRDGGKYEKLFF,TGTGCCACCAGCAGAGATGGAGGGAAGTATGAAAAACTGTTTTTT
14,TRBV6-5,TRBJ1-1,TRBD1,-,CASSYRQGNTEAFF,TGTGCCAGCAGTTACCGACAGGGAAACACTGAAGCTTTCTTT
16,TRBV27,TRBJ1-4,TRBD1,-,CASSEGLGQFNEKLFF,TGTGCCAGCAGTGAGGGCCTGGGACAGTTTAATGAAAAACTGTTTTTT
16,TRBV5-1,TRBJ2-1,TRBD2,once,CASSWTAGGLNNEQFF,TGCGCCAGCAGCTGGACAGCGGGAGGGCTCAACAATGAGCAGTTCTTC
16,TRBV4-1,TRBJ2-4,-,-,CASSQDTGGTKNIQYF,TGCGCCAGCAGCCAAGATACCGGGGGGACAAAAAACATTCAGTACTTC
17,TRBV25-1,TRBJ1-3,-,-,CASSPQQQGLSGNTTYF,TGTGCCAGCAGTCCACAACAACAGGGATTATCTGGAAACACCACATATTTT
14,TRBV10-3,TRBJ2-1,TRBD2,once,CATRSREAYNEQFF,TGTGCCACCCGGTCACGGGAGGCCTACAATGAGCAGTTCTTC
17,TRBV29-1,TRBJ2-2,TRBD2,-,CSVGTGTSGIHTGELFF,TGCAGCGTTGGGACCGGGACTAGCGGGATCCACACCGGGGAGCTGTTTTTT
16,TRBV11-2,TRBJ1-1,-,once,CASSLGTGSLNTEAFF,TGTGCCAGCAGCTTAGGTACAGGGTCCCTGAACACTGAAGCTTTCTTT
11,TRBV6-1,TRBJ1-1,-,-,CASSNRIEAFF,TGTGCCAGCAGTAACAGGATTGAAGCTTTCTTT
12,TRBV4-2,TRBJ2-4,-,-,CASSQKGGIQYF,TGTGCCAGCAGCCAGAAGGGAGGCATTCAGTACTTC
15,TRBV2,TRBJ1-3,TRBD1,-,CASRPGQSSGNTIYF,TGTGCCAGCAGACCGGGACAGAGCTCTGGAAACACCATATATTTT
19,TRBV6-1,TRBJ2-1,TRBD2,-,CASSEVRWGTSGGYNEQFF,TGTGCCAGCAGTGAAGTACGGTGGGGAACTAGCGGAGGCTACAATGAGCAGTTCTTC
20,TRBV4-2,TRBJ2-1,TRBD2,-,CASSHQTGTSGISSYNEQFF,TGTGCCAGCAGTCACCAGACCGGGACTAGCGGGATTAGCTCCTACAATGAGCAGTTCTTC
14,TRBV6-4,TRBJ2-1,TRBD2,-,CASSGLAGENEQFF,TGTGCCAGCTCTGGACTAGCGGGGGAAAATGAGCAGTTCTTC
14,TRBV18,TRBJ1-5,TRBD1,once,CASSLGTGNQPQHF,TGTGCCAGCTCACTAGGGACAGGCAATCAGCCCCAGCATTTT
13,TRBV18,TRBJ1-1,-,once,CASSEEAGAEAFF,TGTGCCAGCTCCGAGGAGGCGGGGGCCGAAGCTTTCTTT
16,TRBV7-3,TRBJ2-2,TRBD2,-,CASSPGLAGVTGELFF,TGTGCCAGCAGCCCGGGACTAGCGGGAGTAACCGGGGAGCTGTTTTTT
14,TRBV5-1,TRBJ2-5,-,-,CASSPGLKQETQYF,TGCGCCAGCAGTCCGGGACTGAAGCAAGAGACCCAGTACTTC
15,TRBV9,TRBJ1-1,TRBD1,-,CASSAGGQAGTEAFF,TGTGCCAGCAGCGCTGGGGGACAGGCGGGCACTGAAGCTTTCTTT
13,TRBV10-1,TRBJ1-2,TRBD1,once,CASSDSGQDGYTF,TGCGCCAGCAGTGACTCTGGACAGGATGGCTACACCTTC
15,TRBV6-5,TRBJ1-6,-,once,CASSYSEQGFSPLHF,TGTGCCAGCAGTTACTCGGAACAGGGCTTTTCACCCCTCCACTTT